The T cell receptor (beta chain) under discussion was sequenced for a study of regulatory T cells in long-lasting Graves disease. Study in general: Prior antithyroid drug treatment in newly diagnosed Graves' patients lasted under 3 months. General observations from the study: Clonotypes that were public and shared totalled fewer than 3,500 in persistent patients versus roughly 1,000 in new patients.

Trimming removed 1 base from V and 2 bases from J, with 14 bases in between. Germline CDR1 is GTSNPN and CDR2 is SVGIG (reference sequence). The CDR3 is 15 residues long. Time point indicated: newly diagnosed GD, antithyroid drugs for less than 3 months. RNA from PBMCs was the source of the TCR library. From each patient, roughly 9 milliliters of peripheral blood was drawn and collected into an EDTA anticoagulant tube. The authors built TCR beta libraries using iRepertoire HTBI primers and Arm-PCR of CDR3 regions. One entry per CDR3 protein, called by TCRdb with MiXCR from the multiplex PCR reads. The sample has about 300,000 distinct CDR3 sequences; 15% to 20% are singletons. This clonotype was detected ten times or more. Its antigen is still unknown.

The sample here was peripheral blood mononuclear cells (PBMCs), taken at new diagnosis, from a patient treated with antithyroid drugs. The clonotype comes from a female donor with Graves disease. The chain uses TRBV30 and TRBJ1-1; D not certain. CDR3 loop: CAWSGYPLRNTEAFF. CDR3 bases: TGTGCCTGGAGTGGTTACCCTCTGCGTAACACTGAAGCTTTCTTT.